This T cell receptor beta chain was captured in a study of blood T cell repertoires in COVID-19. Study summary: Acute and convalescent COVID-19 samples came from the United States, Italy and Spain. T cells, B-cell-depleted T cells, or PBMCs supplied cDNA or gDNA.

The CDR3 is 15 amino acids. Germline V CDR1 and CDR2: SGHTA, FQGNSA. Trimming shortened V by 5 bases and J by 4 bases, and 15 bases separated the two germline ends. In the original analysis: Amplification of reference gene primers was used by the study to estimate nucleated cell counts. Sequencing used immunoSEQ multiplex PCR; TCRdb keeps in-frame clones, though not all of them. That table furnishes V, J and clone size, whereas the DNA furnished D and trimming. The sample shows under 150,000 clones, around 85% of them seen only once. Specimen: peripheral blood. The origin of this receptor is a man aged 45-65 years with acute or convalescent COVID-19. The V call is TRBV7-2, the J call TRBJ1-5; TRBD1 might be the D (5 bases). The CDR3 nucleotides read TGTGCCAGCAGCCTGGGGGGGGTATGGAATCAGCCCCAGCATTTT. This gives the protein CASSLGGVWNQPQHF. The entire variable domain, with the rest obtained from reference TRBV7-2 and TRBJ1-5, is as follows: GAGVSQSPSNKVTEKGKDVELRCDPISGHTALYWYRQSLGQGLEFLIYFQGNSAPDKSGLPSDRFSAERTGGSVSTLTIQRTQQEDSAVYLCASSLGGVWNQPQHFGDGTRLSIL.